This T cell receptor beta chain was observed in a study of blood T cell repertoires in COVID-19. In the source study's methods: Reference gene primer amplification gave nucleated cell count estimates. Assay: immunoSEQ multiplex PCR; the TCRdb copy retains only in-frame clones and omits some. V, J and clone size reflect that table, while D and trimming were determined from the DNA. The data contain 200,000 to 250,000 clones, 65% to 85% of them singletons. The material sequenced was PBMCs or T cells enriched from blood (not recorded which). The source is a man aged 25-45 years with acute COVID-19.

Here the CDR3 reads CASSPGTNANYGYTF. For the CDR3, the DNA is TGTGCCAGCAGCCCCGGGACAAACGCTAACTATGGCTACACCTTC. V gene TRBV9 combines with J gene TRBJ1-2; a possible D gene is TRBD1 (6 bases). In germline, CDR1 is SGDLS, CDR2 YYNGEE. V lost 4 bases, J lost 0 bases, and 13 bases lay in between. This CDR3 comprises 15 residues.